Below, 13 T cell receptor beta chains from the same sample are listed, as sequenced in a study of post-analysis software for immune sequencing data. Findings of the study overall: With TRBV5-6, TRBV5-1 and TRBV20-1 included, about five TRBV segments were more frequent in patients than in controls.

Tagging with unique molecular identifiers was a feature of the TCR beta cDNA libraries. TCRdb fed the PCR reads into MiXCR, producing one record per CDR3 protein. The data hold more than 450,000 distinct CDR3 sequences, with 44% observed a single time. These receptors' antigens are unknown. Sequenced material: blood. These receptors were taken from a girl aged 5 to 17 with multiple sclerosis.

This clonotype has only a few counts. The chain couples TRBV6-2 or TRBV6-3 to TRBJ2-7; weak D call: TRBD1 (5 bases). V lost 2 bases and J lost 1, with 9 bases in between. The length of the CDR3 is 14 residues. Germline V CDR1 and CDR2: MNHEY, SVGEGT. The CDR3 is CASSYVTASYEQYF. The CDR3 bases are TGTGCCAGCAGTTACGTGACAGCGTCCTACGAGCAGTACTTC.

V is TRBV29-1 and J is TRBJ1-1; maybe TRBD1 (5 bases). Looked up from germline, CDR1 is SQVTM and CDR2 is ANQGSEA. This CDR3 comprises 11 residues. The CDR3 loop is CRAGGNTEAFF. The CDR3 DNA sequence: TGCAGGGCCGGGGGGAACACTGAAGCTTTCTTT.

This clonotype was detected ten times or more. V and J are TRBV6-6 and TRBJ2-1; the D call may be TRBD1 or TRBD2 (5 bases each). CDR3 size: 11 residues. Germline values: CDR1 MNHNY, CDR2 SVGAGI (reference sequence). The CDR3 DNA follows: TGTGCTACCTTACACGGGGCCGAGCAGTTCTTC. It codes for CATLHGAEQFF.

As concerns this clonotype: At one boundary the junction diverges from the germline segment, which might be a read error. V is TRBV7-9 and J is TRBJ2-3; possible D gene TRBD2, 5 bases. The CDR3 is 14 amino acids. Germline V CDR1 and CDR2: SEHNR, FQNEAQ (reference sequence). CDR3 protein: CAGSLDLGGDTQYF. The CDR3 coding sequence is TGTGCCGGCAGCTTAGACCTAGGAGGAGATACGCAGTATTTT.

The chain uses TRBV29-1 and TRBJ1-1; 10 nucleotides match TRBD1. The V gene's germline CDR1 is SQVTM and CDR2 ANQGSEA. The CDR3 loop spans 15 amino acids. The trim removed 3 bases at V and 6 bases at J, leaving 10 bases unmatched. This chain's CDR3 is CSVDPRTGGNAEAFF. CDR3 in DNA: TGCAGCGTTGACCCCCGGACAGGGGGAAACGCTGAAGCTTTCTTT.

The chain recombines TRBV12-3 or TRBV12-4 with TRBJ2-3; 8 positions agree with TRBD2. CDR3 length: 16 amino acids. V lost 2 bases to trimming and J lost 1 base; unmatched junction nucleotides: 5. The DNA of the CDR3 is TGTGCCAGCAGTTTAATGGGAGCGGGAGGCACAGATACGCAGTATTTT. It codes for CASSLMGAGGTDTQYF.

The rearrangement links TRBV5-1 to TRBJ2-1; no clear D gene. CDR1 is SGHRS and CDR2 is YFSETQ in the germline V gene. This CDR3 is built from 13 residues. Trimming removed 0 bases at V and 7 bases at J, with 8 bases between. The CDR3 reads CASSLGAQNEQFF. CDR3 nucleotides: TGCGCCAGCAGCTTGGGGGCCCAAAATGAGCAGTTCTTC. The entire variable domain, with the rest obtained from reference TRBV5-1 and TRBJ2-1, is as follows: KAGVTQTPRYLIKTRGQQVTLSCSPISGHRSVSWYQQTPGQGLQFLFEYFSETQRNKGNFPGRFSGRQFSNSRSEMNVSTLELGDSALYLCASSLGAQNEQFFGPGTRLTVL.

V gene TRBV12-3 or TRBV12-4 combines with J gene TRBJ2-3; D is uncertain. Trimming shortened V by 3 bases and J by 13 bases, and 17 bases separated the two germline ends. The CDR3 spans 13 residues. The CDR3 DNA follows: TGTGCCAGCAGTTTGGATCACAGTCTCGAGAAGTATTTT. It codes for CASSLDHSLEKYF.

The rearrangement uses TRBV2 and TRBJ2-5; a weak D match, TRBD1 (5 bases). The CDR3 spans 13 residues. Trimming took off 7 bases at V and 4 bases at J, with 13 bases between the two ends. The germline gives CDR1 SNHLY, CDR2 FYNNEI. The CDR3 nucleotides are TGTGCCAGCATCGAAAGGGGCAGAGAGACCCAGTACTTC. It is translated as CASIERGRETQYF.

This clonotype has only a few counts. The chain is built from TRBV7-2 and TRBJ2-1; TRBD2 agrees at 7 bases. Unmatched junction bases numbered 7, after V lost 1 base and J lost 10 bases. Germline CDR1 SGHTA, CDR2 FQGNSA. The CDR3 is made up of 14 amino acids. CDR3 amino acids: CASSLGVGRGEQFF. CDR3 DNA sequence: TGTGCCAGCAGCTTAGGGGTCGGGCGGGGGGAGCAGTTCTTC.

This clonotype has more than one count but fewer than ten. The chain employs TRBV20-1 and TRBJ2-5, with D perhaps TRBD2 (6 bases). The DNA matches TRBJ2-7 better at its end, which makes the J call doubtful. Germline V gene data show CDR1 as DFQATT and CDR2 as SNEGSKA (reference sequence). CDR3 length: 13 residues. CDR3 in amino acids: CSAPVGLAYEQYF. The CDR3, as DNA: TGCAGTGCTCCCGTGGGACTCGCCTACGAGCAGTACTTC.

This clonotype showed up just a few times. The chain has TRBV20-1 and TRBJ2-3; D call uncertain. CDR3 length equals 15 residues. The V end lost 5 bases, the J end lost 0 bases, and 15 bases lay between the germline ends. Germline-derived CDR1 and CDR2 are DFQATT and SNEGSKA (reference sequence). CDR3 coding DNA: TGCAGTGCTCCTTATTACTGGGCTAGCACAGATACGCAGTATTTT. Protein product: CSAPYYWASTDTQYF.

In this sample, this clonotype turned up a few times. The junction shows a germline mismatch at one end, possibly a read error. The V gene is TRBV5-1, the J gene TRBJ1-2; weak D call: TRBD1 (5 bases). CDR1 SGHRS and CDR2 YFSETQ come from the germline V gene. The length of the CDR3 is 13 residues. The CDR3: CASSRGGDYGYTF. For the CDR3, the DNA is TGTGCCAGTAGTAGGGGAGGGGACTATGGCTACACCTTC.